In this sample, the clone carrying this T cell receptor beta chain turned up a few times. Its antigen is undetermined. The sample comes from a study of T cell responses to AZD1222 COVID-19 vaccine. Findings of the study overall: Baseline serology detected seropositivity in only six AZD1222 recipients. A mostly white British donor set with more females was recruited, and clonal diversity was possibly underestimated. Across spike, vaccine-associated CD4 TCRs were found, dominant at 160-218 and 743-854.

The method was immunoSEQ multiplex PCR; TCRdb's version includes in-frame clones alone and lacks a portion of them. The profile covers approximately 96,000 clones, with around 84% appearing a single time and roughly 5.6% taken by the ten largest. CDR1 is GTSNPN and CDR2 is SVGIG in the germline V gene (reference sequence). The CDR3 length is 14 residues. The V and J ends lost 5 bases and 0 bases, in that order; junction bases with no gene match: 6. Analyses pooled second doses at about 4 or about 12 weeks. This sequence originates from an adult who received the AZD1222 COVID-19 vaccine. The specimen comprised peripheral blood, sampled 28 days after the second AZD1222 dose. The V call is TRBV30, the J call TRBJ2-7; 8 nucleotides line up with TRBD1. CDR3: CAWDMDRVSYEQYF. The DNA for the CDR3 is TGTGCCTGGGATATGGACAGGGTCTCCTACGAGCAGTACTTC.